The entry below gives a single T cell receptor (beta chain) sequence along with its context. This record comes from a study of blood T cell repertoires in COVID-19. V was shortened by 1 base and J by 4 bases, with 14 bases between the two germline ends. Germline V gene lookup returns CDR1 MDHEN and CDR2 SYDVKM. The CDR3 covers 16 residues. Sequenced by immunoSEQ multiplex PCR; TCRdb stores in-frame clones only, minus some. The table has roughly 250,000 clones, about 80% seen once; the top ten hold under 5%. Sequencing was done on a sample of peripheral blood. This chain connects TRBV28 to TRBJ1-5; D might be TRBD1 (5 bases). This sequence was found in a man in his fifties or sixties with active or convalescent COVID-19. The CDR3 reads CASSLLGRVGNQPQHF. The CDR3 DNA reads TGTGCCAGCAGTTTATTAGGCAGGGTGGGTAATCAGCCCCAGCATTTT.